The clone carrying this T cell receptor (beta chain) was detected a few times. Its matching antigen is unknown. This record comes from a study of beta chain features in type 1 diabetes. Study-level background: Researchers looked at about 110 million sorted cells across all samples. Findings of the study overall: In all four CD4+ subsets, TCRB CDR3 length was significantly, moderately reduced in type 1 diabetes.

CDR3 length: 16 residues. Trimming cost V 4 bases and J 0 bases, with 14 bases left between them. The germline gives CDR1 SGDLS, CDR2 YYNGEE. Since all of the isolated RNA was reverse transcribed, expressed TCRB transcripts were what got sequenced. Produced via immunoSEQ multiplex PCR; TCRdb's table is partial and in-frame only. The sample has hundreds of thousands of clones, over 25% seen once. The clonotype was recovered from a man in his late teens or twenties in good health. The rearrangement joins TRBV9 to TRBJ2-1; no reliable D call. The source material was naive CD4+ T cells from blood. In DNA, the CDR3 is TGTGCCAGCAGCCCCTACGGAACTATCTCCTACAATGAGCAGTTCTTC. The encoded protein is CASSPYGTISYNEQFF. The full variable domain, in which reference TRBV9 and TRBJ2-1 provide the parts outside the CDR3, is DSGVTQTPKHLITATGQRVTLRCSPRSGDLSVYWYQQSLDQGLQFLIQYYNGEERAKGNILERFSAQQFPDLHSELNLSSLELGDSALYFCASSPYGTISYNEQFFGPGTRLTVL.